Listed here are 19 T cell receptor beta chains from one sample, sequenced in a study of cytomegalovirus exposure and HLA in healthy donors. In the PCR, 60 Vbeta and 13 Jbeta primers were used. Assay used: immunoSEQ multiplex PCR; TCRdb lists only in-frame clones, some missing. The table includes around 98,000 clones, around 80% detected once. Sequenced sample: PBMCs. These TCRs come from a man in his forties in good health and CMV-seronegative.

The chain carries TRBV2 and TRBJ2-1; D is uncertain. This CDR3 is built from 11 residues. Germline V gives CDR1 SNHLY, CDR2 FYNNEI. With 11 bases removed from V and 5 bases from J, the gap between germline ends came to 10 bases. CDR3 coding DNA: TGTGCCTCGGCAGGTGACAATGAGCAGTTCTTC. Its protein is CASAGDNEQFF.

The chain has TRBV4-3 and TRBJ2-5; a weak D match, TRBD2 (7 bases). The J call could be wrong; TRBJ2-7 is a better fit for the DNA end. Germline loops: CDR1 LGHNA, CDR2 YSLEER. The CDR3 totals 15 residues. CDR3 in DNA: TGCGCCAGCAGCCAAGATGGGGGGGCCTCCTACGAGCAGTACTTC. This encodes CASSQDGGASYEQYF.

The rearrangement joins TRBV14 to TRBJ1-6; D unresolved. Germline CDR1 is SGHDN and CDR2 is FVKESK. The CDR3 has 12 residues. V was cut by 1 base and J by 14 bases, with 9 bases left in between. CDR3 amino acids: CASSQGGRSLHF. CDR3 nucleotides: TGTGCCAGCAGCCAAGGCGGTCGATCCCTCCACTTT.

The rearrangement joins TRBV10-1 to TRBJ2-5, with 8 bases that match TRBD2. TRBJ2-7 matches the DNA end more closely, so the J call is doubtful. Germline V gene lookup returns CDR1 WNHNN and CDR2 SYGVQD (reference sequence). The CDR3 loop spans 13 amino acids. CDR3 sequence: CASSPAGAYEQYF. CDR3 DNA sequence: TGCGCCAGCTCCCCAGCGGGGGCCTACGAGCAGTACTTC.

V usage is TRBV29-1 and J usage is TRBJ2-1; 7 bases are a match to TRBD2. Germline V gene data show CDR1 as SQVTM and CDR2 as ANQGSEA. The V segment lost 3 bases and the J segment 4 bases; nucleotides outside the gene matches: 6. The CDR3 length is 14 residues. The CDR3 DNA sequence: TGCAGCGTTGAGGGGGGGTTAGGATACAATGAGCAGTTCTTC. Translation gives CSVEGGLGYNEQFF.

The CDR3 here is CASGWLSGTGRSEQYF. CDR3 DNA: TGTGCTAGTGGTTGGCTCTCCGGGACAGGGAGGTCCGAGCAGTACTTC. This chain links TRBV12-5 with TRBJ2-5; 9 bases are shared with TRBD1. The J call is in doubt because the DNA end fits TRBJ2-7 better. Germline-derived CDR1 and CDR2 are LGHNT and FRNRAP. The CDR3 is 16 residues long.

Notes on this clone: Different DNA sequences within this sample yield the same CDR3. V and J are TRBV9 and TRBJ1-2; 7 positions agree with TRBD1. This CDR3 comprises 13 residues. With 2 bases clipped from V and 3 bases from J, the junction kept 1 base outside the gene matches. The V gene's germline CDR1 is SGDLS and CDR2 YYNGEE. DNA for the CDR3: TGTGCCAGCAGCGTTGACAGGGACTATGGCTACACCTTC. It is translated as CASSVDRDYGYTF.

This chain uses TRBV29-1 with TRBJ2-1; 8 nucleotides match TRBD1. Trimming took 5 bases from V and 6 from J; bases not matched to a gene: 6. Germline V gene data show CDR1 as SQVTM and CDR2 as ANQGSEA. CDR3 size: 13 residues. Written as DNA, the CDR3 is TGCAGCGTTCCAGGGGGCTGGGGCAATGAGCAGTTCTTC. It encodes CSVPGGWGNEQFF.

The chain carries TRBV7-5 and TRBJ1-5. TRBV7-5 is an annotated pseudogene. The CDR3 length is 17 residues. This CDR3 is CVRSLFAGSTPNQPQHF. The CDR3 nucleotides are TGTGTCAGAAGCTTATTCGCGGGATCGACACCCAATCAGCCCCAGCATTTT.

The V and J genes are TRBV28 and TRBJ1-3; D is undetermined. Trimming removed 2 bases at V and 4 bases at J, with 3 bases between. The V gene's germline CDR1 is MDHEN and CDR2 SYDVKM. This CDR3 contains 12 residues. CDR3 loop: CASSLEGNTIYF. The CDR3 DNA follows: TGTGCCAGCAGTTTAGAGGGAAACACCATATATTTT.

This clone was picked up one time. V is TRBV6-5 and J is TRBJ1-1; D call uncertain. Deletions cut 0 bases from V and 2 bases from J, with 7 bases between. CDR1 and CDR2 (germline): MNHEY, SVGAGI. This CDR3 comprises 14 residues. DNA for the CDR3: TGTGCCAGCAGTTACTCCGGAGTCAACACTGAAGCTTTCTTT. The encoded protein is CASSYSGVNTEAFF.

V and J are TRBV4-1 and TRBJ2-7; tentative D call: TRBD2 (5 bases). This CDR3 is built from 15 residues. Germline CDR1 reads MGHRA; CDR2 reads YSYEKL. V lost 0 bases, J lost 3 bases, and 12 bases lay in between. The CDR3 nucleotides are TGCGCCAGCAGCCAAGAGGGTAGGGCGGGCTACGAGCAGTACTTC. It codes for CASSQEGRAGYEQYF.

This clone was recorded once. This rearrangement joins TRBV11-2 to TRBJ2-5, with 8 positions matching TRBD2. J gave up 4 bases and V 3 bases, and 10 bases lay outside the gene matches. Germline V gene data show CDR1 as SGHAT and CDR2 as FQNNGV. This CDR3 has 16 amino acids. CDR3 loop: CASSLGAGAFIETQYF. The CDR3, as DNA: TGTGCCAGCAGCTTGGGAGCGGGGGCCTTTATAGAGACCCAGTACTTC.

CDR3 in amino acids: CASSPGGPRPEGYTF. The CDR3 DNA reads as TGTGCCAGCTCACCGGGGGGACCACGGCCGGAGGGCTACACCTTC. The rearrangement joins TRBV18 to TRBJ1-2; a weak D match, TRBD1 (5 bases). Deletions cut 3 bases from V and 8 bases from J, with 19 bases between. The length of the CDR3 is 15 residues. Germline V gene sequence: CDR1 KGHSH, CDR2 LQKENI.

This rearrangement joins TRBV18 to TRBJ2-2, with 8 bases matching TRBD1. Germline lookup yields CDR1 KGHSH and CDR2 LQKENI. This CDR3 spans 14 amino acids. The ends lost 5 bases at V and 4 bases at J; junction bases unmatched: 3. CDR3 sequence (DNA): TGTGCCAGCTCAGCTGACAGGGGCACCGGGGAGCTGTTTTTT. Amino acid sequence: CASSADRGTGELFF.

A note on this clone: Its ends do not fully match the called genes, so a read error is possible. The sample contains more than one DNA sequence encoding this CDR3. This chain connects TRBV15 to TRBJ1-5; no clear D gene. CDR3 length: 14 residues. The germline V gene encodes CDR1 LNHNV and CDR2 YYDKDF (reference sequence). CDR3 bases: TGTGCCACCAGCAGAGAGGCGGGCTATCAGCCTCAGCATTTT. It translates to CATSREAGYQPQHF.

This clone was picked up one time. The chain links TRBV7-9 to TRBJ1-1; TRBD1 aligns across 7 bases. The CDR3 consists of 17 residues. After removal of 3 bases from V and 0 bases from J, the junction contained 10 bases not matched to a gene. The V gene's germline CDR1 is SEHNR and CDR2 FQNEAQ (reference sequence). The CDR3 nucleotides read TGTGCCAGCAGCTTGGGCACAGGGGTTTGGATGAACACTGAAGCTTTCTTT. This encodes CASSLGTGVWMNTEAFF.

This chain joins TRBV6-6 and TRBJ1-5, with a tentative D call TRBD1 (5 bases). V dropped 6 bases and J dropped 4 bases, with 13 bases sitting between them. CDR3 length: 14 residues. CDR1 is MNHNY and CDR2 is SVGAGI in the germline V gene (reference sequence). The CDR3 sequence: CASRGRGGNQPQHF. The DNA for the CDR3 is TGTGCCAGCAGGGGACGGGGGGGGAATCAGCCCCAGCATTTT.

J is TRBJ1-2 and V is TRBV28; possible D gene TRBD1, 5 bases. The CDR3 runs 13 residues. CDR1 is MDHEN and CDR2 is SYDVKM in the germline V gene. V lost 3 bases and J 5 bases, leaving 10 bases between the germline ends. The CDR3 region has the DNA TGTGCCAGCAGTTTCCGGGGGGATTATGGCTACACCTTC. It is translated as CASSFRGDYGYTF.